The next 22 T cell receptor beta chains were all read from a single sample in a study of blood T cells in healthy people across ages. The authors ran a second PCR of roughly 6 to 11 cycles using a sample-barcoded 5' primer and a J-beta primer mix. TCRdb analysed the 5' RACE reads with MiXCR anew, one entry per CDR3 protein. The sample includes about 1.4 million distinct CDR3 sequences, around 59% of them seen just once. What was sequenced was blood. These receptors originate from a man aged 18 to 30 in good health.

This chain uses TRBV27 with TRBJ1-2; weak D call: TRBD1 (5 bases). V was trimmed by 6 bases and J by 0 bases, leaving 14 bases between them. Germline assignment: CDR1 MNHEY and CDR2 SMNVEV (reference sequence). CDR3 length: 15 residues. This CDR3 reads CASRSTGPPNYGYTF. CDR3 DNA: TGTGCCAGCAGATCTACAGGACCCCCTAACTATGGCTACACCTTC.

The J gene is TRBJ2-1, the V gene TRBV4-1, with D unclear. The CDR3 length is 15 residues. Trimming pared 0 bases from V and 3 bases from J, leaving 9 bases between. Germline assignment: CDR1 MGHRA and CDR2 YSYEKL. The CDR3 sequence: CASSQEPQVYNEQFF. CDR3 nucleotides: TGCGCCAGCAGCCAAGAACCACAAGTCTACAATGAGCAGTTCTTC.

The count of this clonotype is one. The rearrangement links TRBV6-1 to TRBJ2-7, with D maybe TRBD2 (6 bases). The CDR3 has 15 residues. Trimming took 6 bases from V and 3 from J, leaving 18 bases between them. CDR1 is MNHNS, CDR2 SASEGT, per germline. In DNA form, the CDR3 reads TGTGCCAGCAGCCCTATACTAGCCTCCGGCTACGAGCAGTACTTC. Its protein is CASSPILASGYEQYF.

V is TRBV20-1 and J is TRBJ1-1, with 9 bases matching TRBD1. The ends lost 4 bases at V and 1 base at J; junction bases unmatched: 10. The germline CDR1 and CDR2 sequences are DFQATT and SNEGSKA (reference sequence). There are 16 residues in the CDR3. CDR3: CSATPGQGVWNTEAFF. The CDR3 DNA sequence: TGCAGTGCTACTCCGGGACAGGGAGTCTGGAACACTGAAGCTTTCTTT.

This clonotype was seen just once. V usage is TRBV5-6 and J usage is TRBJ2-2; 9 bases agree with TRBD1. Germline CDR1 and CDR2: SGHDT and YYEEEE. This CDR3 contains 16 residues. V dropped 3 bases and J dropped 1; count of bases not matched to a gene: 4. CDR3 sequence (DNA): TGTGCCAGCAGCTGGGGACAGGGACTGAACACCGGGGAGCTGTTTTTT. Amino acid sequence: CASSWGQGLNTGELFF.

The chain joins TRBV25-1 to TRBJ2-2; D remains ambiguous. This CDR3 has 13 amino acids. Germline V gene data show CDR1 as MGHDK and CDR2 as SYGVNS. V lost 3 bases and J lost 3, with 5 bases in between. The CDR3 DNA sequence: TGTGCCAGCAGTGATTGGGACACCGGGGAGCTGTTTTTT. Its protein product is CASSDWDTGELFF.

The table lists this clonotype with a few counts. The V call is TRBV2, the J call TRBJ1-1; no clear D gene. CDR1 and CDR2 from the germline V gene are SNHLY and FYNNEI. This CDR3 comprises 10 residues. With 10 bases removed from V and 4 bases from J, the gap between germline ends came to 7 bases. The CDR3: CATGGTEAFF. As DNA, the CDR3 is TGTGCCACCGGAGGCACTGAAGCTTTCTTT.

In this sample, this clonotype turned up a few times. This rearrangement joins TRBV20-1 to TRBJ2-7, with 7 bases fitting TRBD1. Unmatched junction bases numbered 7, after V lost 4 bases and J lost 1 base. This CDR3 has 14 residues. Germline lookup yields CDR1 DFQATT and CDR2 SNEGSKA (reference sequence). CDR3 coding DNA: TGCAGTGCTACCCAGACAGGGCCATCCTACGAGCAGTACTTC. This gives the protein CSATQTGPSYEQYF.

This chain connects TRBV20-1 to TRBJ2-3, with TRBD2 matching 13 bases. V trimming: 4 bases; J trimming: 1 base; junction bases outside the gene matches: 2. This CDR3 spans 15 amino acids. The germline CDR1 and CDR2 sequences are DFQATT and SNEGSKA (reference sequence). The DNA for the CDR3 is TGCAGTGCTAAACTAGCGGGGGGGGGCACAGATACGCAGTATTTT. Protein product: CSAKLAGGGTDTQYF.

CDR3 in amino acids: CSAGGTSGREQFF. CDR3 DNA: TGCAGTGCTGGCGGCACTAGCGGACGCGAGCAGTTCTTC. The chain links TRBV20-1 to TRBJ2-7; 8 bases are a match to TRBD2. The J call is in doubt because the DNA end fits TRBJ2-1 better. The CDR3 loop spans 13 amino acids. CDR1 is DFQATT and CDR2 is SNEGSKA in the germline V gene (reference sequence).

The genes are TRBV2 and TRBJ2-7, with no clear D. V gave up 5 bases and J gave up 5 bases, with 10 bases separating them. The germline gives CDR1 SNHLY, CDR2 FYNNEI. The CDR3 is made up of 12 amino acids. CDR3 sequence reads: CASSKRVHEQYF. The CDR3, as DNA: TGTGCCAGCAGTAAAAGGGTCCACGAGCAGTACTTC.

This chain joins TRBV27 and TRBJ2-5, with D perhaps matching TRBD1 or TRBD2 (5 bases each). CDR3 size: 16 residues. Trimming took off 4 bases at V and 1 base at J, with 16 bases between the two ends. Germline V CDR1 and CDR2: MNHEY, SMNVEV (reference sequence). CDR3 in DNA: TGTGCCAGCAGTTCCGACCTTGGGGGAATCCAAGAGACCCAGTACTTC. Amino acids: CASSSDLGGIQETQYF.

The CDR3 bases are TGCAGTGCTAGCCTTCCTAGGACAGAACTTAATGAAAAACTGTTTTTT. Encoded protein: CSASLPRTELNEKLFF. The rearrangement links TRBV20-1 to TRBJ1-4, with D tentatively TRBD1 (6 bases). The V and J ends lost 3 bases and 4 bases respectively, with 18 bases between them. Germline V gene sequence: CDR1 DFQATT, CDR2 SNEGSKA (reference sequence). The CDR3 totals 16 residues.

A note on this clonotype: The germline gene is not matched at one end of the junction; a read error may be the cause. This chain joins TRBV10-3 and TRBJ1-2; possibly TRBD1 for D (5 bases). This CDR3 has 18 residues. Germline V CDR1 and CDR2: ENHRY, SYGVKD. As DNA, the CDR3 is TGTGCCATCAGTTATCCCGGACACCACCAAGGGGTTAACCATGGCTACACCTTC. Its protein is CAISYPGHHQGVNHGYTF.

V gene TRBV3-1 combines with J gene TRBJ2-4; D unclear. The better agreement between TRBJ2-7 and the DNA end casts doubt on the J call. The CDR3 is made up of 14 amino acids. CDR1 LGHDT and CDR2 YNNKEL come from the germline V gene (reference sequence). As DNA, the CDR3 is TGTGCCAGCAGCCAAGATAGGTGGGGTTACGAGCAGTACTTC. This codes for CASSQDRWGYEQYF.

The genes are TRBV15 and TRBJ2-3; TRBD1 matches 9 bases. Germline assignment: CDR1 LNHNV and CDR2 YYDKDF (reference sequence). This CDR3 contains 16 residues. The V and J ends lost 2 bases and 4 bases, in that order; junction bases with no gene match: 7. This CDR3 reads CATSRIGTGFSDTQYF. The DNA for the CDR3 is TGTGCCACCAGCAGAATCGGGACAGGGTTTTCAGATACGCAGTATTTT.

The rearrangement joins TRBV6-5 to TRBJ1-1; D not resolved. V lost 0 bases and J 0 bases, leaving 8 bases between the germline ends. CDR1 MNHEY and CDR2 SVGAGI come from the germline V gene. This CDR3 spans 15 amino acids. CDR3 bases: TGTGCCAGCAGTTACTCGTCCGGACTGAACACTGAAGCTTTCTTT. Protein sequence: CASSYSSGLNTEAFF.

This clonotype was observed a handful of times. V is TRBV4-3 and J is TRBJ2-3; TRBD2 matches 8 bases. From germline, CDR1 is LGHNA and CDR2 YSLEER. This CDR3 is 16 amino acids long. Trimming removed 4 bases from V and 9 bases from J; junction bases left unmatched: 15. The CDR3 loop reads CASSRRREAGEGTQYF. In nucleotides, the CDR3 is TGCGCCAGCAGCCGAAGGAGGGAAGCGGGGGAAGGCACGCAGTATTTT.

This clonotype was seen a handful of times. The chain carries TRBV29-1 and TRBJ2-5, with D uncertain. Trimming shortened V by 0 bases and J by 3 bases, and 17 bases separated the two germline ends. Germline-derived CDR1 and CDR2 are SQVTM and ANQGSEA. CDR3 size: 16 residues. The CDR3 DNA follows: TGCAGCGTTGAAGACCGAAGAATGGGGTCTGAAGAGACCCAGTACTTC. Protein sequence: CSVEDRRMGSEETQYF.

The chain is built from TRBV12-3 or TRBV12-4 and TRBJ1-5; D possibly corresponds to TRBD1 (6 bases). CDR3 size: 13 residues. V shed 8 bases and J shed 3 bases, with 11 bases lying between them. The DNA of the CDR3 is TGTGCCAGCGGACAGAACATCAATCAGCCCCAGCATTTT. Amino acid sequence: CASGQNINQPQHF.

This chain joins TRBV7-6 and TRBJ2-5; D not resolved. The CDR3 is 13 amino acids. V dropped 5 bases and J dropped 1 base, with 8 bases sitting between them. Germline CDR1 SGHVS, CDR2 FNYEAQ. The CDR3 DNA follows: TGTGCCAGCAGCGTCCATGGCCAAGAGACCCAGTACTTC. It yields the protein CASSVHGQETQYF.

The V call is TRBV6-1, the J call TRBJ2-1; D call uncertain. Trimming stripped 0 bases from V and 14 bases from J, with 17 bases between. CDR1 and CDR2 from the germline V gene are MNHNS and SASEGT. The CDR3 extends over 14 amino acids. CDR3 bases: TGTGCCAGCAGTGAAGCACACCTGGGTCTCTTGGAGTTCTTC. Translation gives CASSEAHLGLLEFF.